The rows below give T cell receptor beta chains drawn from one sample of a study of blood T cell repertoires in COVID-19. Sequenced by immunoSEQ multiplex PCR; TCRdb stores in-frame clones only, minus some. This sample yields some 97,000 clones, of which about 90% are seen a single time; around 5.4% belongs to the top ten. The sample was peripheral blood. These receptors all stem from a human donor in a cohort sampled during active COVID-19. Both conserved end residues are part of each CDR3. Each record gives: clone size, J gene, D gene, V gene, CDR3 DNA, CDR3 protein. The D gene is left open where the match is weak. Rows may omit the clone size; those that give it use once, few, many or a size class.

clone size: .; J gene: TRBJ2-1; D gene: TRBD2; V gene: TRBV20-1; CDR3 DNA: TGCAGTGCTAGTTCGGGAGGCCGTATTTCGAATGAGCAGTTCTTC; CDR3 protein: CSASSGGRISNEQFF
clone size: .; J gene: TRBJ1-5; D gene: .; V gene: TRBV28; CDR3 DNA: TGTGCCAGCAGTCCGGGGGGAAATCAGCCCCAGCATTTT; CDR3 protein: CASSPGGNQPQHF
clone size: .; J gene: TRBJ2-5; D gene: .; V gene: TRBV12-3/TRBV12-4; CDR3 DNA: TGTGCCAGCAGTTGGGCTGAGACCCAGTACTTC; CDR3 protein: CASSWAETQYF
clone size: .; J gene: TRBJ2-5; D gene: TRBD2; V gene: TRBV28; CDR3 DNA: TGTGCCAGCAGTTTACTAGCGGGAGAGGCAGAGACCCAGTACTTC; CDR3 protein: CASSLLAGEAETQYF
clone size: .; J gene: TRBJ2-1; D gene: TRBD2; V gene: TRBV11-3; CDR3 DNA: TGTGCCAGCAGCTTAGGGCACCCGGGAGGGGGCAATGAGCAGTTCTTC; CDR3 protein: CASSLGHPGGGNEQFF
clone size: many; J gene: TRBJ2-7; D gene: TRBD2; V gene: TRBV20-1; CDR3 DNA: TGCAGTGCTAGTGGGATCCTAGCGGACGAGCAGTACTTC; CDR3 protein: CSASGILADEQYF
clone size: .; J gene: TRBJ1-1; D gene: .; V gene: TRBV30; CDR3 DNA: TGTGCCTGGGGGAGGACTGAAGCTTTCTTT; CDR3 protein: CAWGRTEAFF
clone size: .; J gene: TRBJ1-5; D gene: .; V gene: TRBV29-1; CDR3 DNA: TGCAGCGTTGGGCAGGGCAATCAGCCCCAGCATTTT; CDR3 protein: CSVGQGNQPQHF
clone size: .; J gene: TRBJ2-1; D gene: TRBD2; V gene: TRBV2; CDR3 DNA: TGTGCCACACGCGGGCTAGCGGGAGATCGGACCTACAATGAGCAGTTCTTC; CDR3 protein: CATRGLAGDRTYNEQFF
clone size: .; J gene: TRBJ2-5; D gene: .; V gene: TRBV29-1; CDR3 DNA: TGCAGCGTTGATCAGGGGGGTTTTCGCGGAAGGTACCAAGAGACCCAGTACTTC; CDR3 protein: CSVDQGGFRGRYQETQYF
clone size: .; J gene: TRBJ1-4; D gene: TRBD1; V gene: TRBV7-9; CDR3 DNA: TGTGCCAGCATCCGGACGGGACAGGGAGAAAAACTGTTTTTT; CDR3 protein: CASIRTGQGEKLFF
clone size: once; J gene: TRBJ2-5; D gene: .; V gene: TRBV7-9; CDR3 DNA: TGTGCCAGCAGCCCTGCCCCGAGATACCAAGAGACCCAGTACTTC; CDR3 protein: CASSPAPRYQETQYF
clone size: few; J gene: TRBJ2-7; D gene: TRBD2; V gene: TRBV28; CDR3 DNA: TGTGCCAGCAGTTATGCGGGACTAGGTAAGATCCCGGGCGAGCAGTACTTC; CDR3 protein: CASSYAGLGKIPGEQYF
clone size: many; J gene: TRBJ2-1; D gene: TRBD2; V gene: TRBV2; CDR3 DNA: TGTGCCAGCAGGGATAGCGGGGGGGCCTACAATGAGCAGTTCTTC; CDR3 protein: CASRDSGGAYNEQFF
clone size: .; J gene: TRBJ2-1; D gene: .; V gene: TRBV28; CDR3 DNA: TGTGCCAGCAGACCCCCCGGAGCGAGGCTCTCCTACAATGAGCAGTTCTTC; CDR3 protein: CASRPPGARLSYNEQFF
clone size: .; J gene: TRBJ2-7; D gene: TRBD2; V gene: TRBV10-2; CDR3 DNA: TGCGCCAGCAGCGCGGGACTAGCGGGAGCCGCCGAGCAGTACTTC; CDR3 protein: CASSAGLAGAAEQYF
clone size: .; J gene: TRBJ1-6; D gene: TRBD1; V gene: TRBV9; CDR3 DNA: TGTGCCAGCAGCACACAGGGACAGAACAATTCACCCCTCCACTTT; CDR3 protein: CASSTQGQNNSPLHF
clone size: .; J gene: TRBJ1-3; D gene: .; V gene: TRBV7-2; CDR3 DNA: TGTGCCAGCAGCTTAGGGACTCCAGAGTTCTCTGGAAACACCATATATTTT; CDR3 protein: CASSLGTPEFSGNTIYF
clone size: .; J gene: TRBJ2-5; D gene: TRBD2; V gene: TRBV7-6; CDR3 DNA: TGTGCCAGCAGCCGACGGCCGGGACTAGCGGGAGAAGAGACCCAGTACTTC; CDR3 protein: CASSRRPGLAGEETQYF
clone size: once; J gene: TRBJ2-1; D gene: TRBD2; V gene: TRBV5-1; CDR3 DNA: TGCGCCAGCAGCTCAGGACTAGCGGGAGGGCCTTACAATGAGCAGTTCTTC; CDR3 protein: CASSSGLAGGPYNEQFF
clone size: .; J gene: TRBJ2-3; D gene: .; V gene: TRBV9; CDR3 DNA: TGTGCCAGCAGCGTAGGAGGATCTAGCACAGATACGCAGTATTTT; CDR3 protein: CASSVGGSSTDTQYF